The 2 T cell receptor beta chains in this list originate from one sample, sequenced in a study of T cell responses to AZD1222 COVID-19 vaccine (dated by TCRdb to 2020 to 2022). The library was obtained by the immunoSEQ multiplex PCR assay. TCRdb holds this immuneACCESS table with in-frame rearrangements only. Some clones are missing; in checked studies, unresolved V genes explain under half, and the rest has no known cause. The sample includes about 200,000 clones, with 85% to 95% observed a single time. Approximately 1% of the sample goes to the ten largest clones. The time point label on this specimen signifies: about 28 days (+/-7) after the second vaccine dose. The specimen was peripheral blood, collected 28 days after the second AZD1222 dose. The origin of the receptors is an adult who received the AZD1222 COVID-19 vaccine.

The rearrangement uses TRBV30 and TRBJ2-7; D is uncertain. V lost 8 bases to trimming and J lost 6 bases, with 11 bases between them. This CDR3 is built from 10 residues. The germline V gene has CDR1 GTSNPN and CDR2 SVGIG (reference sequence). CDR3 sequence (DNA): TGTGCCGGAGACACCTGCGAGCAGTACTTC. It encodes CAGDTCEQYF.

Only a few counts were recorded for this clone. V usage is TRBV12-3 or TRBV12-4 and J usage is TRBJ1-1; unclear D gene. Trimming cost V 2 bases and J 1 base, with 5 bases left between them. The length of the CDR3 is 13 residues. CDR3 DNA: TGTGCCAGCAGTTTATTGGCGAACACTGAAGCTTTCTTT. Translation: CASSLLANTEAFF.